This entry features one T cell receptor (beta chain) sequence. What it binds is not known. This sample is drawn from a study of neoadjuvant nivolumab and ipilimumab in lung cancer. On the study more broadly: Patients got nivolumab 3 mg/kg on days 1, 15 and 29; combination added ipilimumab 1 mg/kg day 1. Study results and caveats: From pretherapy to surgery, tumor richness and clonality rose with dual therapy. Compared with tumor-adjacent uninvolved lung, resected tumors showed greater richness and clonality. Pretherapy blood TCR richness correlated positively with resected tumor richness.

Profiled with immunoSEQ multiplex PCR; TCRdb holds only in-frame clones, not every one. The table records some 30,000 clones, 75% to 95% of them present only once. The TCR sequence derives from an adult with non-small cell lung cancer. Sequences were derived from peripheral blood, sampled after neoadjuvant nivolumab, alone or with ipilimumab, at or shortly before surgery.

The CDR3 loop is CASSLDLNTEAFF. For the CDR3, the DNA is TGTGCCAGCAGCTTAGATTTAAACACTGAAGCTTTCTTT. The chain recombines TRBV11-2 with TRBJ1-1; no firm D call. Germline loops: CDR1 SGHAT, CDR2 FQNNGV. The CDR3 extends over 13 amino acids. Trimming cost V 0 bases and J 2 bases, with 4 bases left between them.